The clone carrying this T cell receptor (beta chain) has a count of ten or more. The target antigen is unknown. Via MiXCR, TCRdb re-called the 5' RACE reads, giving one row per CDR3 protein. The sample includes tens of thousands of distinct CDR3 sequences, over 3.5% of them seen just once. Per germline, CDR1 SGDLS and CDR2 YYNGEE. The CDR3 length is 16 residues. The V and J ends lost 0 bases and 0 bases respectively, with 10 bases between them. The data were obtained in a study of CD8 T cells in ankylosing spondylitis. Whole-study findings and limits: According to the report, clones linked to the disease were significantly enriched in matched synovial fluid samples taken from ankylosing spondylitis patients. Disease-linked clones bore a CD8+ phenotype, appearing relatively rarely in peripheral blood. The study identified a TCR beta motif of several highly homologous variants that appeared characteristic of ankylosing spondylitis blood.

Sequencing was done on a sample of blood, either unsorted or a sorted T cell fraction (not recorded which). This rearrangement joins TRBV9 to TRBJ1-3; D is uncertain. The TCR sequence derives from a female donor with ankylosing spondylitis or in good health (not recorded which). In DNA, the CDR3 is TGTGCCAGCAGCGTAGCCCCACAAAGCTCTGGAAACACCATATATTTT. This gives the protein CASSVAPQSSGNTIYF.